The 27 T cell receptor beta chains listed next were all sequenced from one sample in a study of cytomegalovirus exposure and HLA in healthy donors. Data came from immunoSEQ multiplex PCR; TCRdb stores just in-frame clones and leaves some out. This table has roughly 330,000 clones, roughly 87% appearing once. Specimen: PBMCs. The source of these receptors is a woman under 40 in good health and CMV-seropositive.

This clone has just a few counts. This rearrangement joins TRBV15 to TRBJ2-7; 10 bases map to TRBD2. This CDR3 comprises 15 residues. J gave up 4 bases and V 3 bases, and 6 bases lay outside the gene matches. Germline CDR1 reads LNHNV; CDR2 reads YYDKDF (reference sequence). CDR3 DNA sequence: TGTGCCACCAGCAGGAGGACTAGCGGATATTACGAGCAGTACTTC. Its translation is CATSRRTSGYYEQYF.

CDR3 sequence reads: CASSPEGGGLYEQYF. As DNA, the CDR3 is TGCGCCAGCAGCCCCGAAGGGGGAGGTCTTTACGAGCAGTACTTC. The rearrangement joins TRBV5-1 to TRBJ2-7, with D possibly being TRBD1 or TRBD2 (6 bases each). The germline V gene encodes CDR1 SGHRS and CDR2 YFSETQ. CDR3 length: 15 residues. V was shortened by 4 bases and J by 4 bases, with 18 bases between the two germline ends.

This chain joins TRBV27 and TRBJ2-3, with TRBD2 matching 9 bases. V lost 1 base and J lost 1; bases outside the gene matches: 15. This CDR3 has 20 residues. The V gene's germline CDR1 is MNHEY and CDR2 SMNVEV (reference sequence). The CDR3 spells CASSLYPADFGGGGTDTQYF. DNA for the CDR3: TGTGCCAGCAGTTTATACCCCGCCGATTTTGGCGGGGGGGGCACAGATACGCAGTATTTT.

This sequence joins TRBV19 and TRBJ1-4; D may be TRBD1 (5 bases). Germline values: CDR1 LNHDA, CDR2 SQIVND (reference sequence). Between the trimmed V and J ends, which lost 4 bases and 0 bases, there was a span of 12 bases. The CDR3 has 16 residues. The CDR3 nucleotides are TGTGCCAGTAGTAGGAGACAGAACCCAACTAATGAAAAACTGTTTTTT. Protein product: CASSRRQNPTNEKLFF.

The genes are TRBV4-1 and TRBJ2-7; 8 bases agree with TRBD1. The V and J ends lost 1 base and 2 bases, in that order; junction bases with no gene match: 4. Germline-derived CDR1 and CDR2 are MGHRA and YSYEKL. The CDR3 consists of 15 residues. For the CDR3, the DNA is TGCGCCAGCAGCCAAGCCGGGACAGGTGCCTACGAGCAGTACTTC. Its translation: CASSQAGTGAYEQYF.

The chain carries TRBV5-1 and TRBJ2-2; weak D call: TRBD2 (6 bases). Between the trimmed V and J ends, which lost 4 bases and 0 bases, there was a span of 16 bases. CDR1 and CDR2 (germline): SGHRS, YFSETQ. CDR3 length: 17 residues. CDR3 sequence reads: CASSPGLTVTNTGELFF. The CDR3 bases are TGCGCCAGCAGCCCGGGACTGACTGTGACGAACACCGGGGAGCTGTTTTTT.

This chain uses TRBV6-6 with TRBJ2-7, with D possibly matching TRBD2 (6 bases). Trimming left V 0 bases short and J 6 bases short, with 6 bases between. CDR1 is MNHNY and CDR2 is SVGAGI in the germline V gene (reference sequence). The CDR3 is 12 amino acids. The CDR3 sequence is CASSYSGSEQYF. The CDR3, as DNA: TGTGCCAGCAGTTACTCCGGGAGCGAGCAGTACTTC.

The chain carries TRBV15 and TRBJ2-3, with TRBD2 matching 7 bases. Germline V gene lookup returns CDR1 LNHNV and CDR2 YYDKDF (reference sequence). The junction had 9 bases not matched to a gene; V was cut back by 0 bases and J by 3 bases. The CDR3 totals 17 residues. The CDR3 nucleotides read TGTGCCACCAGCAGAGATCATGCGGGAGTGGAGACAGATACGCAGTATTTT. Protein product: CATSRDHAGVETDTQYF. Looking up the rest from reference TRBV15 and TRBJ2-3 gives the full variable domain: DAMVIQNPRYQVTQFGKPVTLSCSQTLNHNVMYWYQQKSSQAPKLLFHYYDKDFNNEADTPDNFQSRRPNTSFCFLDIRSPGLGDTAMYLCATSRDHAGVETDTQYFGPGTRLTVL.

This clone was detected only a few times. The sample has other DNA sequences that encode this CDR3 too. The CDR3 DNA follows: TGTGCCAGCAGTTTGGGTGGGAACACTGAAGCTTTCTTT. It encodes CASSLGGNTEAFF. This chain links TRBV27 with TRBJ1-1; D call uncertain. Germline CDR1 and CDR2: MNHEY and SMNVEV (reference sequence). The germline V and J ends were trimmed by 3 bases and 1 base, with 6 bases remaining between them. CDR3 length equals 13 residues.

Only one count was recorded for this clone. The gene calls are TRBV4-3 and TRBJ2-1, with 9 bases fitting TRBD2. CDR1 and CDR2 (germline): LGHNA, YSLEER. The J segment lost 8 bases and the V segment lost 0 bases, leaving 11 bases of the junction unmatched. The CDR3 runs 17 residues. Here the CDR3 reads CASSQDGTLAGFHEQFF. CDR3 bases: TGCGCCAGCAGCCAAGACGGAACTCTAGCGGGGTTCCATGAGCAGTTCTTC.

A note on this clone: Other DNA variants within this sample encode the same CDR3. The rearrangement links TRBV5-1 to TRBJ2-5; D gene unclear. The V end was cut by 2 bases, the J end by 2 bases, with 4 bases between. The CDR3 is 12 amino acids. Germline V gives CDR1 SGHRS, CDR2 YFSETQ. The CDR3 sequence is CASSLGQETQYF. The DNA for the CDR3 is TGCGCCAGCAGCTTAGGACAAGAGACCCAGTACTTC.

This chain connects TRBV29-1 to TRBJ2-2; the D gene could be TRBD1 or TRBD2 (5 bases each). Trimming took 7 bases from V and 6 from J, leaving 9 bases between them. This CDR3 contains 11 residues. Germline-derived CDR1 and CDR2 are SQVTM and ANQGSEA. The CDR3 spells CSAGDPGELFF. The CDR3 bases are TGCAGCGCTGGGGACCCCGGGGAGCTGTTTTTT.

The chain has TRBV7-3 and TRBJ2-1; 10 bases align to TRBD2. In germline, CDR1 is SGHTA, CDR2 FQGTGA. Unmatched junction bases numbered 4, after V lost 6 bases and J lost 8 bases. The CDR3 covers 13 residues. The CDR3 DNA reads TGTGCCAGCAGTCTAGCGGGAGTCGATGAGCAGTTCTTC. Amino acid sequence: CASSLAGVDEQFF.

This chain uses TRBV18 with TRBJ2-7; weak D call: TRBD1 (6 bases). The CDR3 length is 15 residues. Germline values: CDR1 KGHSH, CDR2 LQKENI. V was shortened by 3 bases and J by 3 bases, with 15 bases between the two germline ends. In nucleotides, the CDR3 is TGTGCCAGCTCACCTTACAGGGAATATTTCTACGAGCAGTACTTC. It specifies CASSPYREYFYEQYF.

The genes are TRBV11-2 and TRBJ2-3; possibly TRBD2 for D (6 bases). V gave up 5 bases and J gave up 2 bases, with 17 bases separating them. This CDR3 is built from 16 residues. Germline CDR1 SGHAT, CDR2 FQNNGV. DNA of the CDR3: TGTGCCAGCAGCCGCGGGCCGGGAGTGTCCACAGATACGCAGTATTTT. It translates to CASSRGPGVSTDTQYF.

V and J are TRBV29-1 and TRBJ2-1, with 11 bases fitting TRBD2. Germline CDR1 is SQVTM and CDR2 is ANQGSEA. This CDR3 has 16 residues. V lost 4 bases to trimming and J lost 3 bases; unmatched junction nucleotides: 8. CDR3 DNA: TGCAGCGTTGCCGGGACTAGCGGACGCCGCTACAATGAGCAGTTCTTC. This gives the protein CSVAGTSGRRYNEQFF.

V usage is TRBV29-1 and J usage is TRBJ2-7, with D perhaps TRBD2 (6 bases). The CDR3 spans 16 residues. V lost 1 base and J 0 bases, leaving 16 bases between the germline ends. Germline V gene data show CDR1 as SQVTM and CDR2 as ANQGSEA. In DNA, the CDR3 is TGCAGCGTTGAAGGCCCCGGGAAGCGGGCCTCCTACGAGCAGTACTTC. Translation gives CSVEGPGKRASYEQYF.

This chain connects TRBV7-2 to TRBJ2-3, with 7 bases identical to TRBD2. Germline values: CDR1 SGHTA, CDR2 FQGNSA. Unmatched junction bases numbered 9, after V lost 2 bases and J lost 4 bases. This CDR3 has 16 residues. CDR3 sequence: CASSLFPTSAADTQYF. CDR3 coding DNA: TGTGCCAGCAGCTTATTCCCCACTAGCGCTGCAGATACGCAGTATTTT.

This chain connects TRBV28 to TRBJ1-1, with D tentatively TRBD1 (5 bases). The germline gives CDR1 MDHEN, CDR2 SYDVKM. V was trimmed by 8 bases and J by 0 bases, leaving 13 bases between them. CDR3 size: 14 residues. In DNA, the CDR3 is TGTGCCAGCCAGGGAAAAAAAATGAACACTGAAGCTTTCTTT. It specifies CASQGKKMNTEAFF.

CDR3 sequence: CASSRVGTEGNQPQHF. The CDR3 bases are TGTGCCAGCAGCCGGGTGGGGACAGAAGGCAATCAGCCCCAGCATTTT. The rearrangement joins TRBV4-2 to TRBJ1-5; 7 bases match TRBD1. The CDR3 sequence is 16 residues long. After removal of 4 bases from V and 2 bases from J, the junction contained 8 bases not matched to a gene. The germline V gene has CDR1 LGHNA and CDR2 YNFKEQ.

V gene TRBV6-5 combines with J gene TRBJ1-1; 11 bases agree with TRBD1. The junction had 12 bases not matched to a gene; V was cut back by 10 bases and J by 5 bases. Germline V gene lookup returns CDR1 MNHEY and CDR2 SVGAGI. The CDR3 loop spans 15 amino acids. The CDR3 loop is CATGQGAFPGTEAFF. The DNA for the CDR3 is TGTGCCACCGGACAGGGGGCCTTCCCGGGGACTGAAGCTTTCTTT.

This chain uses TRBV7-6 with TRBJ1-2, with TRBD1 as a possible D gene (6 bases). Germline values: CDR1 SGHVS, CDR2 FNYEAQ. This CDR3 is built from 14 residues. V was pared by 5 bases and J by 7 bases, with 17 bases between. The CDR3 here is CASSARGGEPGYTF. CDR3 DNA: TGTGCCAGCAGCGCGAGGGGGGGAGAACCTGGCTACACCTTC. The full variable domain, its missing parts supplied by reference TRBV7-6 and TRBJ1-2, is GAGVSQSPRYKVTKRGQDVALRCDPISGHVSLYWYRQALGQGPEFLTYFNYEAQQDKSGLPNDRFSAERPEGSISTLTIQRTEQRDSAMYRCASSARGGEPGYTFGSGTRLTVV.

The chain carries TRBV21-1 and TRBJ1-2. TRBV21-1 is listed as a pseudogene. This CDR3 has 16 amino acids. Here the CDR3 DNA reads TGTGCCAGCAGCAATGTTTTAGGATCGAATTTCTATGGCTACACCTTC. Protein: CASSNVLGSNFYGYTF.

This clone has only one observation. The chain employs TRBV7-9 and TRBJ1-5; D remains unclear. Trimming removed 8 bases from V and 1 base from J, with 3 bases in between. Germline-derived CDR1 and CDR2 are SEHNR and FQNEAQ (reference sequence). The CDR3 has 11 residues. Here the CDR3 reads CASGSNQPQHF. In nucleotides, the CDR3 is TGTGCCAGCGGGAGCAATCAGCCCCAGCATTTT.

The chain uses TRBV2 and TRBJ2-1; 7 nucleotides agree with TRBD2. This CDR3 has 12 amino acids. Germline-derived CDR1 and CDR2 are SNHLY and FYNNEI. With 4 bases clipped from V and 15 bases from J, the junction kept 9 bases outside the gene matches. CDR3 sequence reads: CASSGEGPRRFF. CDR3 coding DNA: TGTGCCAGCAGTGGGGAGGGGCCACGGCGGTTCTTC.

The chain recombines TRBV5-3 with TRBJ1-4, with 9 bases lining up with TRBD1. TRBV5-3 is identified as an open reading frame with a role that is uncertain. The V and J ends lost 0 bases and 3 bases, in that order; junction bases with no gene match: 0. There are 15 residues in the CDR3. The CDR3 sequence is CARSLGTGANEKLFF. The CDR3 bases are TGTGCCAGAAGCTTGGGGACAGGGGCTAATGAAAAACTGTTTTTT.

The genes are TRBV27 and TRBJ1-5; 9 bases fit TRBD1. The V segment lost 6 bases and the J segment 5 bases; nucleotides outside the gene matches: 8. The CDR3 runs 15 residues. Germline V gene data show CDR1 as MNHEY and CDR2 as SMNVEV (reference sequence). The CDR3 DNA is TGTGCCAGCAGCCCTGACAGGGGGAGGGATCAGCCCCAGCATTTT. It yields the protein CASSPDRGRDQPQHF.